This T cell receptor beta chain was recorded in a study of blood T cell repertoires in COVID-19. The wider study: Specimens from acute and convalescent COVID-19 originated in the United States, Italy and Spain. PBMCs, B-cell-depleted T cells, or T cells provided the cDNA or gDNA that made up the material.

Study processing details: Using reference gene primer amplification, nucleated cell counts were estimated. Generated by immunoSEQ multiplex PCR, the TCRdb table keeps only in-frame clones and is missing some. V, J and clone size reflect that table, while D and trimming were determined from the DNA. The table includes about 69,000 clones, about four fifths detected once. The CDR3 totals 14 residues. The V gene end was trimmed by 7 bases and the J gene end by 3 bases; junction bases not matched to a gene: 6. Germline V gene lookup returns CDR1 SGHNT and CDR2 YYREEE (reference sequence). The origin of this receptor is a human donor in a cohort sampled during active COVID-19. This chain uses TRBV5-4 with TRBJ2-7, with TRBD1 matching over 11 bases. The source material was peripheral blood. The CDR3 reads CASRPGTGGYEQYF. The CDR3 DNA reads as TGTGCCAGCCGCCCGGGGACAGGGGGCTACGAGCAGTACTTC.